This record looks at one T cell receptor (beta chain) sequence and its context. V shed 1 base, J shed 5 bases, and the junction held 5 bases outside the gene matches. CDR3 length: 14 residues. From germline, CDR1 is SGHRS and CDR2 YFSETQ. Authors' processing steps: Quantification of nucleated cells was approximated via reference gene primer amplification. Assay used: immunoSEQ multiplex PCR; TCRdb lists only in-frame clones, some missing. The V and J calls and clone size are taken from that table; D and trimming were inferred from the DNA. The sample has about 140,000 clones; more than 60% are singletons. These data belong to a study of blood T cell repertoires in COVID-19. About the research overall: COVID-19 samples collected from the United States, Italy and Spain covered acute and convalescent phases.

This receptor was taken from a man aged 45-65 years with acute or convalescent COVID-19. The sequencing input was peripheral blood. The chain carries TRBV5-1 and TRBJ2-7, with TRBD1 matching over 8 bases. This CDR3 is CASSLSRGHHEQYF. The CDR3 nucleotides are TGCGCCAGCAGCTTGAGCAGGGGGCACCACGAGCAGTACTTC.